This T cell receptor beta chain derives from a study of control samples from healthy donors and cancer patients. Sequenced by immunoSEQ multiplex PCR; TCRdb stores in-frame clones only, minus some. The sample records about 110,000 clones, around 88% being singletons. Trimming stripped 0 bases from V and 6 bases from J, with 13 bases between. CDR3 length equals 14 residues. CDR1 is SGHDT and CDR2 is YYEEEE in the germline V gene. Specimen: blood. The chain employs TRBV5-6 and TRBJ2-7, with D perhaps TRBD2 (6 bases). This clonotype was obtained from a woman between 45 and 65 years old in good health. CDR3 coding DNA: TGTGCCAGCAGCTTGGGTCTAGCGAACAGCGAGCAGTACTTC. The encoded protein is CASSLGLANSEQYF.